These T cell receptor beta chains were read from a single sample in a study of siplizumab effects on memory and regulatory T cells. TCRdb's table, derived via immunoSEQ multiplex PCR, lists solely in-frame clones and lacks some. The sample consists of 100,000 or so clones, roughly 91% of them appearing once. The material sequenced was CD4+ T cells sorted from blood. Receptors were obtained from a human donor in good health. CDR3s leave out the opening cysteine and the closing phenylalanine or tryptophan. Size is stated for part of the rows, as once, few or many counts, or as a class when the clone is expanded.

CDR3: ASSIQGLNEQY; size: NA; V: TRBV6-1
CDR3: AIKGTSGRVQGNEQF; size: NA; V: TRBV10-3
CDR3: ASSLGPGLAIEQY; size: NA; V: TRBV7-2
CDR3: ASGLGRGDGGLGTEAF; size: NA; V: TRBV12-5
CDR3: ASSLDLNTEAF; size: once; V: TRBV5-1
CDR3: ASQGGTGIPLSSYNSPLH; size: NA; V: TRBV10-2
CDR3: ASSPEGVARGANVLT; size: NA; V: TRBV5-1
CDR3: ASSLDFWRGGTDTQY; size: NA; V: TRBV11-3
CDR3: ASSLGTSGSIGELF; size: NA; V: TRBV4-2
CDR3: ASSSHRQYNSPLH; size: NA; V: TRBV6-6
CDR3: ASGPAGAPQGTQY; size: NA; V: TRBV12-5
CDR3: SVAEIFTGELF; size: NA; V: TRBV29-1
CDR3: ASSRRRASSGADTQY; size: NA; V: TRBV7-9
CDR3: ASSSGTVNYGYT; size: NA; V: TRBV5-6
CDR3: ASSERRGEAF; size: NA; V: TRBV6-5
CDR3: ASSGGSGYGYT; size: NA; V: TRBV9
CDR3: ASSPYVSSYNEQF; size: NA; V: TRBV7-7
CDR3: ASSLTGGSYNEQF; size: NA; V: TRBV4-1
CDR3: ASSFDTEAF; size: NA; V: TRBV6-5
CDR3: ASTVDRTSYEQY; size: NA; V: TRBV19
CDR3: AWRKGGLGGMEAF; size: NA; V: TRBV30
CDR3: ASSTRDRVGQPQH; size: NA; V: TRBV19
CDR3: ASSPTETNYGYT; size: NA; V: TRBV18
CDR3: ASSLTGTAYQETQY; size: NA; V: TRBV5-1
CDR3: AWSGVTGFEGYT; size: NA; V: TRBV30
CDR3: ASSVDRWGTEAF; size: NA; V: TRBV7-2
CDR3: ASSIRQISGNTIY; size: NA; V: TRBV19
CDR3: ASGQGPLQF; size: NA; V: TRBV12-5
CDR3: ASSRVPKSYEQY; size: NA; V: TRBV6-5
CDR3: ASSPRTANTEAF; size: once; V: TRBV5-6
CDR3: ASSGVSGGADMDTQY; size: NA; V: TRBV5-5
CDR3: ATSRDGTVRGGELF; size: NA; V: TRBV15
CDR3: ASSSGHTNTGELF; size: NA; V: TRBV5-1
CDR3: ASSVSLAGVKNEQF; size: once; V: TRBV9
CDR3: ASSSAGQVGKNIQY; size: NA; V: TRBV11-2
CDR3: ASSLALGESYEQY; size: NA; V: TRBV5-1
CDR3: ASSEKQGALTEAF; size: NA; V: TRBV11-2
CDR3: ASSRIRNTEAF; size: few; V: TRBV6-5
CDR3: ASSRDSLGEQY; size: NA; V: TRBV18
CDR3: ASRTGLASTDTQY; size: NA; V: TRBV5-6
CDR3: ASSPRQGDTEAF; size: NA; V: TRBV18
CDR3: ASSRQGLNSPLH; size: NA; V: TRBV5-1
CDR3: AGQRDTLSYEQY; size: once; V: TRBV5-5
CDR3: ASSDDRKVYEQY; size: NA; V: TRBV2
CDR3: ASSDPGQGIETQY; size: NA; V: TRBV25-1
CDR3: ASSPRTDYNEKLF; size: NA; V: TRBV28
CDR3: AWSVPQGVRGYT; size: NA; V: TRBV30
CDR3: ASSGTIGNTIY; size: NA; V: TRBV5-1
CDR3: ATSERGLSYEQY; size: NA; V: TRBV5-1
CDR3: ASSHRTHTNEKLF; size: NA; V: TRBV19
CDR3: ASSPRDGNSPLH; size: NA; V: TRBV18
CDR3: ASSWTGNDEQY; size: NA; V: TRBV5-4
CDR3: ASSEGAGGTPRF; size: NA; V: TRBV6-4